The rows below give T cell receptor beta chains drawn from one sample of a study of early T cells in non-severe SARS-CoV-2 infection. TCRdb reprocessed the 5' RACE reads with MiXCR, giving one entry per CDR3 protein. The table records about 99,000 distinct CDR3 sequences, approximately 15% of them present only once. What was sequenced was whole blood. These receptor sequences come from an adult who was a healthcare worker with PCR-confirmed SARS-CoV-2 infection or an uninfected control (not recorded which). The CDR3 runs from the conserved cysteine through the conserved F or W. D genes are given only for firm matches. Size tells how often a clone was seen (once, few, many) or the class of an expanded clone, and some rows leave it out.

d_gene	len	v_gene	j_gene	abundance	CDR3aa	CDR3nt
.	15	TRBV20-1	TRBJ2-4	.	CSASQRLLAKNIQYF	TGCAGTGCTTCCCAGAGATTACTAGCCAAAAACATTCAGTACTTC
TRBD2	18	TRBV28	TRBJ2-7	many	CASSPGLRLAGSSYEQYF	TGTGCCAGCAGTCCGGGACTCAGACTAGCGGGTAGCTCCTACGAGCAGTACTTC
.	15	TRBV4-3	TRBJ2-7	.	CASSQVRGTTSEQYF	TGCGCCAGCAGCCAAGTTAGGGGGACTACGAGCGAGCAGTACTTC
TRBD2	15	TRBV20-1	TRBJ2-3	.	CSASTGTSETDTQYF	TGCAGTGCTTCGACCGGGACTAGCGAGACAGATACGCAGTATTTT
.	17	TRBV6-2/TRBV6-3	TRBJ2-1	.	CASSYSALSVNPNEQFF	TGTGCCAGCAGTTACTCGGCATTGAGCGTCAACCCCAATGAGCAGTTCTTC
TRBD2	13	TRBV28	TRBJ2-1	many	CASSLGLAGEQFF	TGTGCCAGCAGTTTGGGACTAGCGGGAGAGCAGTTCTTC
TRBD2	19	TRBV7-2	TRBJ2-3	.	CASSLNPGLAREITDTQYF	TGTGCCAGCAGCTTAAACCCGGGACTAGCGCGAGAGATCACAGATACGCAGTATTTT
.	14	TRBV24-1	TRBJ1-2	few	CATSDSGGRNGYTF	TGTGCCACCAGTGATTCAGGTGGTCGGAATGGCTACACCTTC
.	17	TRBV12-5	TRBJ2-6	.	CASGLVRATSGANVLTF	TGTGCTAGTGGTTTGGTAAGGGCAACCTCTGGGGCCAACGTCCTGACTTTC
.	14	TRBV6-1	TRBJ2-3	.	CASTERLAMDTQYF	TGTGCCAGCACCGAACGCCTAGCGATGGATACGCAGTATTTT
TRBD2	17	TRBV7-2	TRBJ2-1	few	CASSVEGTSGVPREQFF	TGTGCCAGCAGCGTCGAGGGGACTAGCGGGGTCCCTCGGGAGCAGTTCTTC
.	14	TRBV12-3/TRBV12-4	TRBJ1-1	.	CASTKGGGNTEAFF	TGTGCCAGCACCAAAGGGGGGGGGAACACTGAAGCTTTCTTT
TRBD2	19	TRBV28	TRBJ2-7	few	CASSLPGVYTSGSSYEQYF	TGTGCCAGCAGTTTACCGGGGGTGTATACTAGCGGGAGCTCCTACGAGCAGTACTTC
.	14	TRBV6-4	TRBJ2-2	few	CASSEIATTGELFF	TGTGCCAGCAGTGAGATAGCCACCACCGGGGAGCTGTTTTTT
.	13	TRBV6-1	TRBJ1-1	many	CASSAPGNTEAFF	TGTGCCAGCAGTGCCCCGGGGAACACTGAAGCTTTCTTT
.	14	TRBV7-2	TRBJ1-1	.	CASSRGHVNTEAFF	TGTGCCAGCAGCCGGGGACACGTGAACACTGAAGCTTTCTTT
.	13	TRBV6-5	TRBJ2-1	.	CASSNRSLYEQFF	TGTGCCAGCAGTAACAGATCACTCTATGAGCAGTTCTTC
TRBD2	15	TRBV18	TRBJ2-1	many	CASSLGTSGFNEQFF	TGTGCCAGCTCCCTCGGGACTAGCGGCTTCAATGAGCAGTTCTTC
TRBD2	16	TRBV28	TRBJ2-7	once	CASSPHGLAGLYEQYF	TGTGCCAGCAGCCCCCATGGACTAGCGGGGCTCTACGAGCAGTACTTC
TRBD1	15	TRBV7-9	TRBJ1-1	once	CASSDGTGPGAEAFF	TGTGCCAGCAGCGATGGGACAGGCCCCGGGGCTGAAGCTTTCTTT
.	14	TRBV19	TRBJ2-3	.	CASGMARPLDTQYF	TGTGCCAGCGGTATGGCTCGACCGCTGGATACGCAGTATTTT
TRBD1	13	TRBV28	TRBJ2-1	few	CASSLTGGNEQFF	TGTGCCAGCAGTTTAACAGGGGGCAATGAGCAGTTCTTC